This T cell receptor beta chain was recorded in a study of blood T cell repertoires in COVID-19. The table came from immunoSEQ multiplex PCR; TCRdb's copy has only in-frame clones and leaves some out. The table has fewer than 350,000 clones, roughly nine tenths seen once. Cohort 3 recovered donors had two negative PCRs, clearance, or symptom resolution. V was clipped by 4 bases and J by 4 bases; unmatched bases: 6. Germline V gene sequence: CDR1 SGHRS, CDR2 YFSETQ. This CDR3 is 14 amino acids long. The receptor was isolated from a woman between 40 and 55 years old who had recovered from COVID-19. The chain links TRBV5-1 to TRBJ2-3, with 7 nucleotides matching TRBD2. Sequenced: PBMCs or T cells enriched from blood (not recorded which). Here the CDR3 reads CASSRSGVPDTQYF. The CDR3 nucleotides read TGCGCCAGCAGCCGAAGCGGGGTACCAGATACGCAGTATTTT.